This T cell receptor beta chain was sequenced in a study of neurological immune-mediated disorders (dated by TCRdb to the late 2010s). In the study overall: The study compared peripheral blood TCR-beta repertoires of HTLV-I-associated myelopathy (HAM/TSP) patients, multiple sclerosis patients and healthy controls using UMI-based sequencing. The cohort included about 70 subjects: roughly 15 with HAM/TSP, approximately 34 with multiple sclerosis, and 20 or so healthy controls. The 106 TCR-beta libraries included longitudinal samples, technical triplicates and paired sorted CD4+ and CD8+ T-cell subsets alongside PBMC samples. Paper-wide results and their limitations: TCR clonal expansion was highest in HAM/TSP patients and lowest in MS patients, with MS patients falling below even healthy controls. No identical CDR3 amino acid sequences were found to be shared among expanded clones across subjects, suggesting that TCR-beta repertoires were private in all groups.

As encoded in the germline V gene, CDR1 is KGHSH while CDR2 is LQKENI. V ends up 1 base short and J 5 bases short, with an unmatched junction base count of 4. From cysteine to phenylalanine, the CDR3 is 14 amino acids long. The only DNA kept is the CDR3, 42 bases in frame from the first base. For the sorted-subset TCR libraries, the starting material was around 1 million sorted CD4+ or CD8+ T cells. Peripheral blood was subjected to Ficoll-Hypaque density gradient centrifugation to isolate PBMCs, which were then cryopreserved in liquid nitrogen. Paired sorted CD4+ and CD8+ subsets came from healthy controls, HAM/TSP patients and MS patients. cDNA was synthesized by template-switch 5'RACE using a primer with a 10-nucleotide random unique molecular identifier that tagged each TCR transcript. Each sequencing run produced over 160 million TCR-beta sequences covering 15-18 subjects. The RNeasy kit was used to extract total RNA. TCR-beta VDJ regions were amplified with primers for the TCR constant region and the 5'RACE anchor, using the KAPA Real-time Library Amplification kit. Sample indexes and Illumina adaptors were added in a first PCR, after which library yield was increased in a second PCR. The roughly 650 bp TCR product was size-selected on a 2% E-gel SizeSelection system after Ampure bead purification. Before pooling, libraries had their quality checked on a Bioanalyzer, their concentration measured with Qubit, and their quantity determined with the Kapa Library Quantification kit. An Illumina HiSeq 2500 was used to sequence the libraries paired-end at 2 x 150 bp. To increase sequence diversity, 25-30% phiX was spiked into each library pool. The original pipeline was this. The UMI-based MiGEC pipeline processed quality-filtered reads and removed over 80% of raw TCR sequences during error correction. IMGT germline references were used for aligning VDJ genes, and each clonotype was defined as a unique CDR3 amino acid sequence together with its V-J genes. VDJtools evaluated clonal expansion, Shannon diversity and CDR3 relatedness (CalcPairwiseDistances, ClusterSamples); CLCbio workbench built phylogenetic trees. Using coefficient-of-variation modelling across technical triplicates, the study counted a clone as expanded if it had at least 8 unique UMIs. TCRdb reworked the public reads: Q25 trimming with fastp, MiXCR clone assembly, productive beta chains retained. Identical CDR3 proteins give one entry, which carries the most common genes and DNA. The V and J calls reflect TCRdb's pipeline rather than the authors' work. This sample comprises roughly 30,000 distinct CDR3 sequences, roughly 25% of them detected only once. 25% to 30% of the sample comes from the top ten.

Remarks on this clonotype: Its antigen target is currently unknown. Per-base qualities were not stored, and no clone one base away is much larger.

The origin of this receptor is a man aged 50 to 60 with HTLV-1-associated myelopathy (HAM/TSP). The receptor chain draws on TRBV18 and TRBJ2-7; TRBD2 lines up with 8 middle nucleotides. The specimen was CD4+ T cells from blood. Read as DNA, the sequence is TGTGCCAGCTCACCACAGCGGGGGAACAACGAGCAGTACTTC. Its protein is CASSPQRGNNEQYF.